The T cell receptor beta chain under discussion was sequenced for a study of T cell repertoires in aging, cancer and after chemotherapy. Study overall: The whole study produced a dataset of around 9 million TCR reads.

The V gene's germline CDR1 is SNHLY and CDR2 FYNNEI. The CDR3 contains 11 residues. The germline V and J ends were trimmed by 8 bases and 3 bases, with 6 bases remaining between them. Rearranged V-D-J TRB sequences were amplified with a mixed TRB-A/B primer pool. In TCRdb, the multiplex PCR reads were re-called with MiXCR into one record per CDR3 protein. The table includes a few thousand distinct CDR3 sequences, around 40% detected once. TCR beta rearrangements were amplified from peripheral blood genomic DNA. The specimen sequenced was blood. The sequence came from a human donor in good health. The chain recombines TRBV2 with TRBJ2-3, with D unclear. The CDR3 region has the DNA TGTGCCAGCGAGTTGACAGATACGCAGTATTTT. It codes for CASELTDTQYF.